One sample yielded the 9 T cell receptor beta chains listed below, sequenced in a study of blood T cell repertoires in COVID-19. Data came from immunoSEQ multiplex PCR; TCRdb stores just in-frame clones and leaves some out. The sample records about 290,000 clones, around 85% being singletons. The sequencing input was peripheral blood. Every receptor here comes from a woman in her 50s with active or convalescent COVID-19.

The chain uses TRBV19 and TRBJ2-1, with D possibly TRBD2 on 6 matching bases. V was pared by 4 bases and J by 4 bases, with 8 bases between. There are 13 residues in the CDR3. Germline CDR1 LNHDA, CDR2 SQIVND (reference sequence). The CDR3 nucleotides read TGTGCCAGTAGTAACCGGGAGTACAATGAGCAGTTCTTC. Translated: CASSNREYNEQFF.

The V call is TRBV11-3, the J call TRBJ2-1, with 13 bases identical to TRBD2. CDR1 and CDR2 (germline): SGHNT, YENEEA. The CDR3 spans 18 residues. The junction had 7 bases not matched to a gene; V was cut back by 1 base and J by 4 bases. The CDR3 loop reads CASSLGGTSGTKYNEQFF. The DNA for the CDR3 is TGTGCCAGCAGCTTAGGAGGGACTAGCGGGACCAAGTACAATGAGCAGTTCTTC.

This chain uses TRBV27 with TRBJ2-2, with 7 nucleotides matching TRBD2. From germline, CDR1 is MNHEY and CDR2 SMNVEV (reference sequence). CDR3 size: 13 residues. V trimming: 2 bases; J trimming: 6 bases; junction bases outside the gene matches: 0. CDR3 residues: CASSLGGAGELFF. DNA of the CDR3: TGTGCCAGCAGTTTAGGGGGGGCCGGGGAGCTGTTTTTT.

The CDR3 DNA reads TGTGCCAGCAGCTTAACCGGGACAGGGGGCAGGAGCAATCAGCCCCAGCATTTT. This codes for CASSLTGTGGRSNQPQHF. The rearrangement links TRBV7-2 to TRBJ1-5; 12 nucleotides line up with TRBD1. The CDR3 is 18 residues long. CDR1 SGHTA and CDR2 FQGNSA come from the germline V gene. V lost 2 bases to trimming and J lost 1 base; unmatched junction nucleotides: 6. Full variable domain (missing parts from reference TRBV7-2 and TRBJ1-5): GAGVSQSPSNKVTEKGKDVELRCDPISGHTALYWYRQSLGQGLEFLIYFQGNSAPDKSGLPSDRFSAERTGGSVSTLTIQRTQQEDSAVYLCASSLTGTGGRSNQPQHFGDGTRLSIL.

There are a few counts of this clone. J is TRBJ1-1 and V is TRBV18, with no clear D. V gave up 6 bases and J gave up 3 bases, with 5 bases separating them. Germline lookup yields CDR1 KGHSH and CDR2 LQKENI. CDR3 length: 11 residues. This chain's CDR3 is CASSQDTEAFF. CDR3 bases: TGTGCCAGCTCTCAGGACACTGAAGCTTTCTTT.

The CDR3: CASSSLLGTGGHYGYTF. As DNA, the CDR3 is TGTGCCAGTAGTAGCCTTCTTGGGACAGGGGGACACTATGGCTACACCTTC. V and J are TRBV19 and TRBJ1-2; 11 bases are a match to TRBD1. Per germline, CDR1 LNHDA and CDR2 SQIVND (reference sequence). V lost 4 bases and J lost 3; bases outside the gene matches: 10. The CDR3 has 17 residues.

The chain employs TRBV5-6 and TRBJ1-2; D is uncertain. The CDR3 length is 14 residues. Deletions cut 4 bases from V and 0 bases from J, with 10 bases between. Germline lookup yields CDR1 SGHDT and CDR2 YYEEEE. The DNA for the CDR3 is TGTGCCAGCAGCCCACAGTTATCTAACTATGGCTACACCTTC. Its protein is CASSPQLSNYGYTF.

The rearrangement joins TRBV11-1 to TRBJ1-6; D may be TRBD1 (6 bases). The CDR3 is made up of 16 amino acids. V lost 5 bases, J lost 2 bases, and 13 bases lay in between. Germline loops: CDR1 SGHAT, CDR2 FQDESV (reference sequence). CDR3 sequence (DNA): TGTGCCAGCAGCAGAACAGGGCTGGCCTATAATTCACCCCTCCACTTT. It encodes CASSRTGLAYNSPLHF.

The chain joins TRBV5-6 to TRBJ1-3, with 11 bases aligning to TRBD1. The V gene end was trimmed by 4 bases and the J gene end by 2 bases; junction bases not matched to a gene: 8. Germline lookup yields CDR1 SGHDT and CDR2 YYEEEE. This CDR3 spans 17 amino acids. CDR3 protein: CASSNPGTGGPGNTIYF. The CDR3 coding sequence is TGTGCCAGCAGCAACCCCGGGACAGGGGGTCCTGGAAACACCATATATTTT.